Listed below are T cell receptor beta chains from one sample, sequenced in a study of CD8+ T cells in alopecia areata. TCRdb keeps only in-frame clones here, not all; method: immunoSEQ multiplex PCR. The data contain roughly 200,000 clones, 45% to 70% of them seen just once; the ten biggest clones take up approximately 4.9%. Material: CD8+ T cells sorted from blood. The receptors stem from a human donor in good health. Each CDR3 is given with its conserved first and last residue. The order of the fields is CDR3 DNA, CDR3 protein, clone size, J gene, D gene, V gene. A D gene is named only where the DNA matches it firmly. Some rows mark clone size as missing; the rest say once, few, many or name a class of expanded clone.

CDR3nt: TGCGCCAGCAGCCAAGAATACGGGGCCGGCACAGATACGCAGTATTTT; CDR3aa: CASSQEYGAGTDTQYF; abundance: .; j_gene: TRBJ2-3; d_gene: .; v_gene: TRBV4-1
CDR3nt: TGCAGCGTTGAAGGGGGGAACACCGGGGAGCTGTTTTTT; CDR3aa: CSVEGGNTGELFF; abundance: few; j_gene: TRBJ2-2; d_gene: .; v_gene: TRBV29-1
CDR3nt: TGTGCCAGCAGCCCCCTAGCGGGGAGCCGGTCCGCATCCTACGAGCAGTACTTC; CDR3aa: CASSPLAGSRSASYEQYF; abundance: .; j_gene: TRBJ2-7; d_gene: TRBD2; v_gene: TRBV7-8
CDR3nt: TGTGCCAGTAGTAAGGGGTATGGTGGGGCCAACGTCCTGACTTTC; CDR3aa: CASSKGYGGANVLTF; abundance: many; j_gene: TRBJ2-6; d_gene: .; v_gene: TRBV19
CDR3nt: TGTGCCAGCAGTTACTCGACGACATACCAAGAGACCCAGTACTTC; CDR3aa: CASSYSTTYQETQYF; abundance: .; j_gene: TRBJ2-5; d_gene: .; v_gene: TRBV6-5
CDR3nt: TGTGCCAGCAGTGAGTTCTTCTACACCTTC; CDR3aa: CASSEFFYTF; abundance: .; j_gene: TRBJ1-2; d_gene: .; v_gene: TRBV2
CDR3nt: TGCAGCGTTTGGGAACAAGGGGGCGCGGGACCTGAAGCTTTCTTT; CDR3aa: CSVWEQGGAGPEAFF; abundance: .; j_gene: TRBJ1-1; d_gene: TRBD1; v_gene: TRBV29-1
CDR3nt: TGTGCCAGCAGCTTACCCGGCTACACCTTC; CDR3aa: CASSLPGYTF; abundance: .; j_gene: TRBJ1-2; d_gene: .; v_gene: TRBV7-8
CDR3nt: TGTGCCAGCAGTTGGGGCAGCCCCCCCAATCAGCCCCAGCATTTT; CDR3aa: CASSWGSPPNQPQHF; abundance: .; j_gene: TRBJ1-5; d_gene: .; v_gene: TRBV6-5
CDR3nt: TGTGCCAGCAGCGTAGCTACAGGGGTCCTAAGCTCCTATGGCTACACCTTC; CDR3aa: CASSVATGVLSSYGYTF; abundance: .; j_gene: TRBJ1-2; d_gene: TRBD1; v_gene: TRBV9
CDR3nt: TGTGCCAGCAGCGCGGGGGACAGGAACACTGAAGCTTTCTTT; CDR3aa: CASSAGDRNTEAFF; abundance: .; j_gene: TRBJ1-1; d_gene: TRBD1; v_gene: TRBV7-6
CDR3nt: TGTGCCAGCAGTTACTCGGGGGGCGCAGGGGGCTACACCTTC; CDR3aa: CASSYSGGAGGYTF; abundance: .; j_gene: TRBJ1-2; d_gene: .; v_gene: TRBV6-5
CDR3nt: TGTGCCACCAAGATTAGGCTCCTGAACACTGAAGCTTTCTTT; CDR3aa: CATKIRLLNTEAFF; abundance: .; j_gene: TRBJ1-1; d_gene: .; v_gene: TRBV2
CDR3nt: TGCGCCAGCAGCCAAGATCAGAGGGAGGATCAGCCCCAGCATTTT; CDR3aa: CASSQDQREDQPQHF; abundance: .; j_gene: TRBJ1-5; d_gene: .; v_gene: TRBV4-1
CDR3nt: TGTGCCAGGGACGGGGGCCGAGAGACCCAGTACTTC; CDR3aa: CARDGGRETQYF; abundance: .; j_gene: TRBJ2-5; d_gene: .; v_gene: TRBV25-1
CDR3nt: TGCGCCAGCAGCCAAGAAGCACAGGGCGGCAATCAGCCCCAGCATTTT; CDR3aa: CASSQEAQGGNQPQHF; abundance: .; j_gene: TRBJ1-5; d_gene: .; v_gene: TRBV4-1
CDR3nt: TGTGCCAGCAGCTTAGTGGAGACAGGGATCGGCTACACCTTC; CDR3aa: CASSLVETGIGYTF; abundance: few; j_gene: TRBJ1-2; d_gene: TRBD1; v_gene: TRBV7-9
CDR3nt: TGTGCCTGGAGGTTGAGGGCCCAGGAGACCCAGTACTTC; CDR3aa: CAWRLRAQETQYF; abundance: .; j_gene: TRBJ2-5; d_gene: .; v_gene: TRBV30
CDR3nt: TGTGCCAGCAGCCAAAGAGGGCAGGGGAGCAATCAGCCCCAGCATTTT; CDR3aa: CASSQRGQGSNQPQHF; abundance: .; j_gene: TRBJ1-5; d_gene: .; v_gene: TRBV13
CDR3nt: TGTGCCAGCAGCCCGACAGGGGTTGGCAATCAGCCCCAGCATTTT; CDR3aa: CASSPTGVGNQPQHF; abundance: .; j_gene: TRBJ1-5; d_gene: TRBD1; v_gene: TRBV11-2
CDR3nt: TGTGCCAGCAGCTCCCGACCCGACAGGCGGGAGACCCAGTACTTC; CDR3aa: CASSSRPDRRETQYF; abundance: few; j_gene: TRBJ2-5; d_gene: .; v_gene: TRBV27
CDR3nt: TGTGCCTGGAGCCTTGGACAGGGAGGAGGCACTGAAGCTTTCTTT; CDR3aa: CAWSLGQGGGTEAFF; abundance: .; j_gene: TRBJ1-1; d_gene: TRBD1; v_gene: TRBV30